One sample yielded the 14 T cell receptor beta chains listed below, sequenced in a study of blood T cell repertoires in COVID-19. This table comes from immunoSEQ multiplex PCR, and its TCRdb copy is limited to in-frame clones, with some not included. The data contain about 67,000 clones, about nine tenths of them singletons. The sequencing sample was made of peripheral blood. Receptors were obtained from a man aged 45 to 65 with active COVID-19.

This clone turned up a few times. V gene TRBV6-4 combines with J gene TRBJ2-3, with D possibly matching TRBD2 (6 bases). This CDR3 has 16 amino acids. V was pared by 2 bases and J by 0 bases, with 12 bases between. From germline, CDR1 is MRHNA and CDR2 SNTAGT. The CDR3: CASSDGAGSSTDTQYF. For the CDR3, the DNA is TGTGCCAGCAGTGACGGAGCGGGTTCCAGCACAGATACGCAGTATTTT.

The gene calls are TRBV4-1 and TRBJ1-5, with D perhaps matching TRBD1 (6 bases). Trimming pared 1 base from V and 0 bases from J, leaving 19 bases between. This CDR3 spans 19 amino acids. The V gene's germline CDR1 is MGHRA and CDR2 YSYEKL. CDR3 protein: CASSQGDRRITPSNQPQHF. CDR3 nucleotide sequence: TGCGCCAGCAGCCAAGGTGACAGGAGAATTACCCCTAGCAATCAGCCCCAGCATTTT.

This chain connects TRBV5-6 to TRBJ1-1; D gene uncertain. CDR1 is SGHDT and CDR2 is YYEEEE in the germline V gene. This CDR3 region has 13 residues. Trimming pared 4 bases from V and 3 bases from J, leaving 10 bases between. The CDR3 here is CASSAGLDTEAFF. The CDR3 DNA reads TGTGCCAGCAGCGCCGGACTGGACACTGAAGCTTTCTTT.

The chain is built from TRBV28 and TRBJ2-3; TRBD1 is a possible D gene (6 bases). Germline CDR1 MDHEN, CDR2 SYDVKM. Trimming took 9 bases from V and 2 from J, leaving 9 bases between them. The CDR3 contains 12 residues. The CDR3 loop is CASQGTTDTQYF. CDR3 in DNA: TGTGCCAGTCAGGGGACCACAGATACGCAGTATTTT.

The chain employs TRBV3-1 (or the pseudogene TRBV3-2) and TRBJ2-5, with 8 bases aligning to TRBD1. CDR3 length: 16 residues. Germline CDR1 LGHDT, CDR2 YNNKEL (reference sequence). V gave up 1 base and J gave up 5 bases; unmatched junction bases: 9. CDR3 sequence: CASSQALGQGGETQYF. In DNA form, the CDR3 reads TGTGCCAGCAGCCAAGCCCTCGGACAGGGTGGGGAGACCCAGTACTTC.

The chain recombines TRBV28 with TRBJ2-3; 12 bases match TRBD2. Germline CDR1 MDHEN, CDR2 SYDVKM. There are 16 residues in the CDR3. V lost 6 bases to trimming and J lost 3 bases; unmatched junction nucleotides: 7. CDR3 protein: CASSSLAGGVTDTQYF. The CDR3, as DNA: TGTGCCAGCAGCTCGCTAGCGGGAGGGGTTACAGATACGCAGTATTTT.

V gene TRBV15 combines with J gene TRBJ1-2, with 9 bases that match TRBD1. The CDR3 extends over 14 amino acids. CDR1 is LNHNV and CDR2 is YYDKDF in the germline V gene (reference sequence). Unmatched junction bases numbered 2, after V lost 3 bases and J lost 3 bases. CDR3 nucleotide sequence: TGTGCCACCAGCAGGAGGACAGGGGACTATGGCTACACCTTC. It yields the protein CATSRRTGDYGYTF.

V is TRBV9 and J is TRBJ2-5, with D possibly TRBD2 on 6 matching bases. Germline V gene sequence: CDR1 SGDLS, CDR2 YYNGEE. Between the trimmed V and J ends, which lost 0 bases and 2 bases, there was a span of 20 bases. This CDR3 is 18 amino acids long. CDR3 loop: CASSVEGMGGLGQETQYF. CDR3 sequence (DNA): TGTGCCAGCAGCGTAGAGGGGATGGGGGGATTAGGGCAAGAGACCCAGTACTTC.

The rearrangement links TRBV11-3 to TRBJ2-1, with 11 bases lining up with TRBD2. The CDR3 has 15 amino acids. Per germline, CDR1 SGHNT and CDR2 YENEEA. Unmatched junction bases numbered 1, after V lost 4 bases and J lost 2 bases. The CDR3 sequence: CASSYSGGAYNEQFF. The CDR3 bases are TGTGCCAGCAGCTATAGCGGGGGGGCCTACAATGAGCAGTTCTTC.

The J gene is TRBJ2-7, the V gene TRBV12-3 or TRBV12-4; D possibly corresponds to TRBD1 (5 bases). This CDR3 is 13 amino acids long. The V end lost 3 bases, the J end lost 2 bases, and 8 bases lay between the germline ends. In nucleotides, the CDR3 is TGTGCCAGCAGTTTCTTACAGGCCTACGAGCAGTACTTC. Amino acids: CASSFLQAYEQYF.

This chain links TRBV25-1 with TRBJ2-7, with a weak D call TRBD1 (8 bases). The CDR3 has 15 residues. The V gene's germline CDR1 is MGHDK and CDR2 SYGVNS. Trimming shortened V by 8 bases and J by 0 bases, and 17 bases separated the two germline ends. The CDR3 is CASPLGGTGSYEQYF. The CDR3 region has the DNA TGTGCCAGCCCCCTGGGGGGGACAGGCTCCTACGAGCAGTACTTC.

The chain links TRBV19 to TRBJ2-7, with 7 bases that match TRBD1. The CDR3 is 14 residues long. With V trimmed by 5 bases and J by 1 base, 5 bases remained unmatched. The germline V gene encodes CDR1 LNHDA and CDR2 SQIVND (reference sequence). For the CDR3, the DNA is TGTGCCAGTAGTTCCCGGGACAGATCCTACGAGCAGTACTTC. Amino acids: CASSSRDRSYEQYF.

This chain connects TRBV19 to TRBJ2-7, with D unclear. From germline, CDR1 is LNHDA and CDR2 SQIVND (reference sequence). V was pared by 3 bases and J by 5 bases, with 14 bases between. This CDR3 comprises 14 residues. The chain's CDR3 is CASSIRSKAHEQYF. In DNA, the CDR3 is TGTGCCAGTAGTATTAGGAGCAAAGCCCACGAGCAGTACTTC.

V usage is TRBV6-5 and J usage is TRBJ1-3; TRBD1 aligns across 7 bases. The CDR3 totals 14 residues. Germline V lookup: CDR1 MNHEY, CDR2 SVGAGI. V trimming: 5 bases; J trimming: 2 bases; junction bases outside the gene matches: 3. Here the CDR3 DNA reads TGTGCCAGCAGTAGAGACAGGGCTGGAAACACCATATATTTT. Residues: CASSRDRAGNTIYF.